The table lists the clone carrying this T cell receptor (beta chain) with many counts. Its antigen remains unidentified. Newly diagnosed patients aged 18 to 65 had hyperthyroidism of under 2 months' duration. These data are taken from a study of T cells in Graves' hyperthyroidism and ophthalmopathy. Study-level information: At the time of initial diagnosis and before any treatment, peripheral blood was collected.

TCR beta CDR3 region amplification was performed from RNA transcripts. HTBI primers drove first-round RT-PCR of the TCR CDR3. TCRdb recomputed calls from the multiplex PCR reads with MiXCR, one row per CDR3 protein. The sample yields 340,000 or so distinct CDR3 sequences, 18% seen once. Study observations and caveats: Most thyroid-expanded clonotypes above 0.001 were also found in blood.

The sample taken for sequencing was blood. This clonotype was sampled from a woman between 45 and 60 years old with Graves' hyperthyroidism.

Written as DNA, the CDR3 is TGTGCCAGCAGTGGGGACGGTGAGAATTCACCCCTCCACTTT. Its translation is CASSGDGENSPLHF. The genes are TRBV2 and TRBJ1-6; TRBD1 might be the D (5 bases). This CDR3 has 14 amino acids. The germline CDR1 and CDR2 sequences are SNHLY and FYNNEI. Trimming pared 4 bases from V and 7 bases from J, leaving 11 bases between.